The next 20 T cell receptor beta chains were all read from a single sample in a study of blood T cell repertoires in COVID-19. Clones were sequenced by immunoSEQ multiplex PCR, and TCRdb holds only the in-frame ones, with some missing. Here the sample spans about 83,000 clones, roughly 87% being singletons. The material sequenced was peripheral blood. The receptor source for this set is a woman in her fifties or sixties with active or convalescent COVID-19.

This chain uses TRBV19 with TRBJ2-5; weak D call: TRBD2 (5 bases). Germline CDR1 LNHDA, CDR2 SQIVND (reference sequence). The CDR3 runs 15 residues. The V gene lost 1 base and the J gene lost 4 bases, with 13 bases spanning the gap. The DNA of the CDR3 is TGTGCCAGTAGTATAGGGGCCGGGAAGGGAGAGACCCAGTACTTC. This encodes CASSIGAGKGETQYF.

This clone has just a few counts. CDR3 region: CASSLGFGTQYF. The CDR3 DNA reads TGTGCCAGCAGCTTAGGGTTCGGGACCCAGTACTTC. The V and J genes are TRBV7-2 and TRBJ2-5; D gene unclear. CDR3 length: 12 amino acids. Trimming took off 1 base at V and 7 bases at J, with 7 bases between the two ends. Germline CDR1 and CDR2: SGHTA and FQGNSA.

The rearrangement joins TRBV7-3 to TRBJ2-2; the D is unclear. The germline V gene has CDR1 SGHTA and CDR2 FQGTGA. This CDR3 is 12 amino acids long. V gave up 5 bases and J gave up 6 bases, with 7 bases separating them. The CDR3 spells CASSNNPGELFF. CDR3 bases: TGTGCCAGCAGCAACAATCCCGGGGAGCTGTTTTTT. Complete variable domain (other parts from reference TRBV7-3 and TRBJ2-2): GAGVSQTPSNKVTEKGKYVELRCDPISGHTALYWYRQSLGQGPEFLIYFQGTGAADDSGLPNDRFFAVRPEGSVSTLKIQRTERGDSAVYLCASSNNPGELFFGEGSRLTVL.

The chain joins TRBV7-2 to TRBJ1-2, with D unresolved. Germline CDR1 is SGHTA and CDR2 is FQGNSA. The length of the CDR3 is 13 residues. V lost 2 bases and J 8 bases, leaving 12 bases between the germline ends. CDR3 nucleotide sequence: TGTGCCAGCAGCTTAACAGCAAAAATCGGCTACACCTTC. Residues: CASSLTAKIGYTF.

The V call is TRBV23-1, the J call TRBJ1-5; D possibly corresponds to TRBD1 (5 bases). TRBV23-1 is classed as an ORF, of uncertain function. The germline V and J ends were trimmed by 2 bases and 6 bases, with 14 bases remaining between them. The CDR3 has 15 amino acids. The CDR3 DNA is TGCGCCAGCAGTCAAATAATCGGGGGAGGTCAGCCCCAGCATTTT. Its translation is CASSQIIGGGQPQHF.

This chain links TRBV7-3 with TRBJ2-3; TRBD2 agrees at 10 bases. V gave up 5 bases and J gave up 4 bases; unmatched junction bases: 6. Germline-derived CDR1 and CDR2 are SGHTA and FQGTGA. The CDR3 has 15 residues. The CDR3: CASSDERGGADTQYF. The CDR3 DNA reads as TGTGCCAGCAGCGACGAGCGGGGGGGCGCAGATACGCAGTATTTT.

The chain has TRBV24-1 and TRBJ1-2; no reliable D call. Looked up from germline, CDR1 is KGHDR and CDR2 is SFDVKD. The CDR3 loop spans 13 amino acids. Trimming left V 6 bases short and J 3 bases short, with 10 bases between. DNA for the CDR3: TGTGCCACCAGTCGTTCTCTATACTATGGCTACACCTTC. Amino acid sequence: CATSRSLYYGYTF.

The rearrangement uses TRBV21-1 and TRBJ2-3; the table's D call, TRBD2, was not checked against the DNA. TRBV21-1 is a pseudogene. CDR3 length equals 12 residues. CDR3 loop: CASTPGADTQYF. The DNA for the CDR3 is TGTGCCAGCACCCCCGGGGCAGATACGCAGTATTTT.

The chain joins TRBV19 to TRBJ1-1; TRBD1 aligns across 7 bases. Losses at the gene ends were 3 bases for V and 7 bases for J; bases not matched to a gene: 2. The CDR3 contains 12 residues. Germline CDR1 LNHDA, CDR2 SQIVND (reference sequence). CDR3 amino acids: CASSIWDSEAFF. In DNA form, the CDR3 reads TGTGCCAGTAGTATCTGGGACAGTGAAGCTTTCTTT.

The V and J genes are TRBV5-5 and TRBJ2-3; 16 nucleotides line up with TRBD2. The CDR3 loop spans 18 amino acids. Per the germline V gene, CDR1 is SGHKS and CDR2 is YYEKEE (reference sequence). V gave up 6 bases and J gave up 5 bases; unmatched junction bases: 12. The CDR3 bases are TGTGCCAGCACCTACCCGGGACTAGCGGGGGGGCGGGGAGATACGCAGTATTTT. Its translation: CASTYPGLAGGRGDTQYF.

The V and J genes are TRBV7-2 and TRBJ2-2, with D possibly TRBD1 on 5 matching bases. Germline V gene sequence: CDR1 SGHTA, CDR2 FQGNSA. The CDR3 consists of 14 residues. V was shortened by 8 bases and J by 2 bases, with 12 bases between the two germline ends. The chain's CDR3 is CASHAQGNTGELFF. In DNA form, the CDR3 reads TGTGCCAGCCATGCCCAGGGAAACACCGGGGAGCTGTTTTTT.

The chain couples TRBV6-6 to TRBJ1-2; D perhaps matches TRBD1 (5 bases). Germline loops: CDR1 MNHNY, CDR2 SVGAGI (reference sequence). Trimming shortened V by 0 bases and J by 1 base, and 12 bases separated the two germline ends. CDR3 length: 16 residues. The CDR3 bases are TGTGCCAGCAGTTACTCATCGGGGGGAGATAACTATGGCTACACCTTC. It encodes CASSYSSGGDNYGYTF.

V is TRBV6-2 or TRBV6-3 and J is TRBJ2-5; TRBD1 might be the D (5 bases). Germline-derived CDR1 and CDR2 are MNHEY and SVGEGT. Between the trimmed V and J ends, which lost 5 bases and 5 bases, there was a span of 18 bases. This CDR3 contains 15 residues. As DNA, the CDR3 is TGTGCCAGCAGTGTAGGGGCAGGCCCTGGGGAGACCCAGTACTTC. Its protein is CASSVGAGPGETQYF.

The chain links TRBV7-2 to TRBJ2-2; D is uncertain. The CDR3 consists of 14 residues. Germline V gives CDR1 SGHTA, CDR2 FQGNSA. The V end lost 1 base, the J end lost 3 bases, and 6 bases lay between the germline ends. CDR3: CASSLVSYTGELFF. The CDR3 DNA is TGTGCCAGCAGCTTAGTTAGCTACACCGGGGAGCTGTTTTTT.

The chain has TRBV9 and TRBJ1-2, with D possibly TRBD1 on 5 matching bases. The CDR3 spans 14 residues. Germline loops: CDR1 SGDLS, CDR2 YYNGEE. V lost 3 bases to trimming and J lost 1 base, with 10 bases between them. CDR3 coding DNA: TGTGCCAGCAGCGGCAGGGTCAGTAACTATGGCTACACCTTC. Its protein is CASSGRVSNYGYTF.

This clone was observed a few times. V and J are TRBV4-1 and TRBJ1-2; TRBD1 aligns across 9 bases. In germline, CDR1 is MGHRA, CDR2 YSYEKL. J lost 3 bases, V lost 4 bases, and 9 bases had no gene match. The CDR3 sequence is 16 residues long. The CDR3 nucleotides are TGCGCCAGCAGCCGAGTCAACACAGGGGGCGACTATGGCTACACCTTC. Translation gives CASSRVNTGGDYGYTF.

V gene TRBV7-2 combines with J gene TRBJ2-1; D is unresolved. V was shortened by 5 bases and J by 0 bases, with 17 bases between the two germline ends. This CDR3 comprises 17 residues. Germline CDR1 SGHTA, CDR2 FQGNSA. CDR3 coding DNA: TGTGCCAGCAGCCCTAACTCCGGAAGGAGCTCCTACAATGAGCAGTTCTTC. It specifies CASSPNSGRSSYNEQFF.

The J gene is TRBJ1-1, the V gene TRBV27; D unresolved. Trimming stripped 10 bases from V and 6 bases from J, with 21 bases between. CDR1 is MNHEY and CDR2 is SMNVEV in the germline V gene (reference sequence). This CDR3 contains 14 residues. CDR3 in amino acids: CAIECLEELAEAFF. The CDR3 bases are TGTGCCATAGAGTGTTTAGAAGAGTTGGCTGAAGCTTTCTTT.

This sequence joins TRBV7-2 and TRBJ2-7, with D perhaps TRBD1 (6 bases). CDR3 length equals 15 residues. CDR1 is SGHTA, CDR2 FQGNSA, per germline. Between the trimmed V and J ends, which lost 2 bases and 4 bases, there was a span of 15 bases. In DNA, the CDR3 is TGTGCCAGCAGCTTAACTGGGACAAAAACTTACGAGCAGTACTTC. Its translation is CASSLTGTKTYEQYF.

V is TRBV7-7 and J is TRBJ2-5; the match to TRBD1 covers 7 bases. After removal of 5 bases from V and 2 bases from J, the junction contained 8 bases not matched to a gene. The germline gives CDR1 SSHAT, CDR2 FNYEAQ (reference sequence). The CDR3 is made up of 15 amino acids. The CDR3 sequence is CASSPLGTEQETQYF. The CDR3 DNA reads as TGTGCCAGCAGCCCACTAGGGACAGAACAAGAGACCCAGTACTTC.